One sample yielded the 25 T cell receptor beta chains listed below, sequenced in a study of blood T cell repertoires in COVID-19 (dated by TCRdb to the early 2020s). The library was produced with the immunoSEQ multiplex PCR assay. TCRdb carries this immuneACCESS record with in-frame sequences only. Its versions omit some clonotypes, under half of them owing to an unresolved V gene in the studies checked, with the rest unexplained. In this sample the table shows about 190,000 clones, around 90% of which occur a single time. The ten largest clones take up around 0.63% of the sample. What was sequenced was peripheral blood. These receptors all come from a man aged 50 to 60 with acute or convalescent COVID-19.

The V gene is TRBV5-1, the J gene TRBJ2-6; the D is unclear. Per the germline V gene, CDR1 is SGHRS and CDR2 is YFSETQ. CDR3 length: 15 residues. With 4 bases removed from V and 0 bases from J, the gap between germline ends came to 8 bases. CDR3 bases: TGCGCCAGCAGCCGGGTCCTCTCTGGGGCCAACGTCCTGACTTTC. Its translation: CASSRVLSGANVLTF.

The CDR3 sequence: CASSPRTGAIQQYF. CDR3 sequence (DNA): TGTGCCAGCAGTCCTCGGACAGGAGCTATACAGCAGTACTTC. This chain connects TRBV6-5 to TRBJ2-7; 7 bases fit TRBD1. CDR1 is MNHEY, CDR2 SVGAGI, per germline. There are 14 residues in the CDR3. Germline trimming cut 5 bases from V and 8 bases from J; bases unmatched to any gene: 12.

DNA for the CDR3: TGTGCCAGCAGCTTATCTGAGGGCAACACTGAAGCTTTCTTT. This gives the protein CASSLSEGNTEAFF. The chain uses TRBV7-2 and TRBJ1-1; unclear D gene. V gave up 2 bases and J gave up 2 bases, with 9 bases separating them. Germline assignment: CDR1 SGHTA and CDR2 FQGNSA. This CDR3 comprises 14 residues.

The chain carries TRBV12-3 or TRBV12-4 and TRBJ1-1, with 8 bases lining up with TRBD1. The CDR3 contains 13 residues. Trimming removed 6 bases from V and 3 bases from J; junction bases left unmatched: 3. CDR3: CASRATGDTEAFF. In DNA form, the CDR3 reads TGTGCCAGCAGGGCGACAGGGGACACTGAAGCTTTCTTT.

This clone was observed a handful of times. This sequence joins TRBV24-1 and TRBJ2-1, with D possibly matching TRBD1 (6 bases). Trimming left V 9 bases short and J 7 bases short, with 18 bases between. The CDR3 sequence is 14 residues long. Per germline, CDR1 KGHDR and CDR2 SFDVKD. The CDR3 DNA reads TGTGCCACCCAGGGGAGCGAAGGGGCTAATGAGCAGTTCTTC. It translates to CATQGSEGANEQFF.

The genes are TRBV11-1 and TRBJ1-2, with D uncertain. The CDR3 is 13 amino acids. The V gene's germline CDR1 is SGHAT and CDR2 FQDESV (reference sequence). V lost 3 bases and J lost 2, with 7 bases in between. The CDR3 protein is CASSFGGNYGYTF. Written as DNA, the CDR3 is TGTGCCAGCAGCTTTGGAGGGAACTATGGCTACACCTTC.

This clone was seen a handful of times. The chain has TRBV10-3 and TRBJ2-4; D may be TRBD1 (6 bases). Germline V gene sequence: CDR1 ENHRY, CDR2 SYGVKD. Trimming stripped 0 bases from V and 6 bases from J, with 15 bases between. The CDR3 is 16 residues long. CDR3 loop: CAISESIQGPRNIQYF. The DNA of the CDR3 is TGTGCCATCAGTGAGTCGATTCAGGGGCCAAGAAACATTCAGTACTTC.

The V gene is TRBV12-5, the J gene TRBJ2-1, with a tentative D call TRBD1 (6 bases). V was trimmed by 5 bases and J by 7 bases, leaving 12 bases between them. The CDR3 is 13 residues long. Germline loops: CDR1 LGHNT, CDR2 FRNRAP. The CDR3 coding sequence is TGTGCTAGTGGTCCTCTGGGGACAAATGAGCAGTTCTTC. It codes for CASGPLGTNEQFF. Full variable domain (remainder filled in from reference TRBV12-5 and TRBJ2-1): DARVTQTPRHKVTEMGQEVTMRCQPILGHNTVFWYRQTMMQGLELLAYFRNRAPLDDSGMPKDRFSAEMPDATLATLKIQPSEPRDSAVYFCASGPLGTNEQFFGPGTRLTVL.

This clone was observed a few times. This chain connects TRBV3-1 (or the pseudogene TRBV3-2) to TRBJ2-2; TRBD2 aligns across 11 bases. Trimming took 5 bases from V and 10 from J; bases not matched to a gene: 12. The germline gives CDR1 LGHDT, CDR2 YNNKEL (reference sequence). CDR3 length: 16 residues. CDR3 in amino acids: CASSTTSGGTPVELFF. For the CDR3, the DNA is TGTGCCAGCAGCACCACTAGCGGGGGCACTCCCGTGGAGCTGTTTTTT.

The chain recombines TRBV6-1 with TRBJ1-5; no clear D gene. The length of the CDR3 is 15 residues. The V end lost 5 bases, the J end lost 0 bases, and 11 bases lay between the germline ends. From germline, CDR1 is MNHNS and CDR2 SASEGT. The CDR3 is CASSSFLYSNQPQHF. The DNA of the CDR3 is TGTGCCAGCAGTTCTTTTTTATATAGCAATCAGCCCCAGCATTTT.

The CDR3 DNA follows: TGTGCCATCTGGGACAGGGGGCATTCACCCCTCCACTTT. Its translation is CAIWDRGHSPLHF. The chain has TRBV10-3 and TRBJ1-6, with 12 bases lining up with TRBD1. V shed 8 bases and J 8 bases; nucleotides not matched to a gene: 1. Germline loops: CDR1 ENHRY, CDR2 SYGVKD. There are 13 residues in the CDR3.

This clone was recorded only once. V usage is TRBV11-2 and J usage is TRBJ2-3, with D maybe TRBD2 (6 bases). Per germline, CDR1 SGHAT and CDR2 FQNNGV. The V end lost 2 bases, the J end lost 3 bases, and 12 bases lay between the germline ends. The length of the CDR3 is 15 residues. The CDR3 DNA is TGTGCCAGCAGCTTAACTCCGGGAGCAACAGATACGCAGTATTTT. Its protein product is CASSLTPGATDTQYF. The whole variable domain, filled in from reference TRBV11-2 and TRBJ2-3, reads EAGVAQSPRYKIIEKRQSVAFWCNPISGHATLYWYQQILGQGPKLLIQFQNNGVVDDSQLPKDRFSAERLKGVDSTLKIQPAKLEDSAVYLCASSLTPGATDTQYFGPGTRLTVL.

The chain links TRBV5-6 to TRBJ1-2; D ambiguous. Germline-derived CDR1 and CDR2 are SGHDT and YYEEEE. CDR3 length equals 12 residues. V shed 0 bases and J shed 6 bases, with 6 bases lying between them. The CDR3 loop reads CASSLGQDGYTF. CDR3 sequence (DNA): TGTGCCAGCAGCTTGGGGCAGGATGGCTACACCTTC. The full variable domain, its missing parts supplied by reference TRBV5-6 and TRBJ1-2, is DAGVTQSPTHLIKTRGQQVTLRCSPKSGHDTVSWYQQALGQGPQFIFQYYEEEERQRGNFPDRFSGHQFPNYSSELNVNALLLGDSALYLCASSLGQDGYTFGSGTRLTVV.

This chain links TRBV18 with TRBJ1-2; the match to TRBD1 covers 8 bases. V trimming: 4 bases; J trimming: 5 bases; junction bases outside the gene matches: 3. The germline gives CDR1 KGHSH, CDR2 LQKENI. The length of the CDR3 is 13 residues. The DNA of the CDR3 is TGTGCCAGCTCACTGGACAGGGAGTATGGCTACACCTTC. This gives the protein CASSLDREYGYTF.

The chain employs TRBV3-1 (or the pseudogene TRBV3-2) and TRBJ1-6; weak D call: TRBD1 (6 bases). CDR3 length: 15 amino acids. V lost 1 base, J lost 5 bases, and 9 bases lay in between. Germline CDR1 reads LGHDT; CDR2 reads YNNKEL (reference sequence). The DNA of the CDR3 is TGTGCCAGCAGCCAAGGGACAGTTAATAATTCACCCCTCCACTTT. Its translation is CASSQGTVNNSPLHF.

This CDR3 is CASSLTARGNQPQHF. In DNA form, the CDR3 reads TGTGCCAGCAGTTTGACAGCTCGCGGCAATCAGCCCCAGCATTTT. The chain uses TRBV27 and TRBJ1-5, with D possibly TRBD1 on 5 matching bases. Germline CDR1 and CDR2: MNHEY and SMNVEV (reference sequence). V was shortened by 3 bases and J by 2 bases, with 11 bases between the two germline ends. The CDR3 covers 15 residues.

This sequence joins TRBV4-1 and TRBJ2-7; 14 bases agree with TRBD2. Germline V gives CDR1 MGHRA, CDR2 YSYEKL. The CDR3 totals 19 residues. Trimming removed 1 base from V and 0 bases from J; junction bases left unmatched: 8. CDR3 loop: CASSQVMTSGRVSSYEQYF. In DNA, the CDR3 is TGCGCCAGCAGCCAAGTGATGACTAGCGGGAGGGTAAGCTCCTACGAGCAGTACTTC.

The CDR3 reads CASSQEGAISNEQFF. The DNA of the CDR3 is TGCGCCAGCAGCCAAGAGGGGGCGATTAGCAATGAGCAGTTCTTC. V usage is TRBV4-1 and J usage is TRBJ2-1; the D gene is possibly TRBD1 (6 bases). The germline gives CDR1 MGHRA, CDR2 YSYEKL. The V and J ends lost 0 bases and 6 bases respectively, with 12 bases between them. CDR3 length equals 15 residues.

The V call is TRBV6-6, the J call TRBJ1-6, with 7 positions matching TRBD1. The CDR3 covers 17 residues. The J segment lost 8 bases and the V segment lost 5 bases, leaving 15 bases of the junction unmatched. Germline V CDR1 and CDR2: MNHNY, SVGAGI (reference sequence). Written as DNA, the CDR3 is TGTGCCAGCAGTCCTCCCCTACAACAGGGGTCCCATTCACCCCTCCACTTT. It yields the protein CASSPPLQQGSHSPLHF.

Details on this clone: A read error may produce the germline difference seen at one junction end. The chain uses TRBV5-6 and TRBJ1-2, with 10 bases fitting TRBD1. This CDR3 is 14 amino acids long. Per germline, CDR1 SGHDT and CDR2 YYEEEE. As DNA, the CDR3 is TGTGCCAGCAACTTGGGAGGGACAGGGGCGACGTGGACCTTC. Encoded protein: CASNLGGTGATWTF.

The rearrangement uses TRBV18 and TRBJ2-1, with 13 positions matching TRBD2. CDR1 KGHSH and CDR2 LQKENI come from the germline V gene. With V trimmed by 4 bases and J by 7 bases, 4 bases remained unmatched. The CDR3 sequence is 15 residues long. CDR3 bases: TGTGCCAGCTCACGCGGGACTAGCGGGAAGAATGAGCAGTTCTTC. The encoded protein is CASSRGTSGKNEQFF.

The CDR3 here is CASSPRGINEQFF. Written as DNA, the CDR3 is TGTGCCAGCAGCCCCCGGGGGATAAATGAGCAGTTCTTC. The V call is TRBV7-3, the J call TRBJ2-1, with a weak D call TRBD2 (6 bases). V dropped 5 bases and J dropped 7 bases, with 12 bases sitting between them. Germline CDR1 and CDR2: SGHTA and FQGTGA. This CDR3 has 13 amino acids.

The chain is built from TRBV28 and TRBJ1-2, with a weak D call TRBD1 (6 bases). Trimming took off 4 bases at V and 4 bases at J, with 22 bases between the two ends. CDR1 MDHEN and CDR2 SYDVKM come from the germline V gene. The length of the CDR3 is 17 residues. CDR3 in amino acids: CASSYPSPDSSGYGYTF. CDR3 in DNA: TGTGCCAGCAGTTACCCGTCTCCGGACAGCTCCGGCTATGGCTACACCTTC.

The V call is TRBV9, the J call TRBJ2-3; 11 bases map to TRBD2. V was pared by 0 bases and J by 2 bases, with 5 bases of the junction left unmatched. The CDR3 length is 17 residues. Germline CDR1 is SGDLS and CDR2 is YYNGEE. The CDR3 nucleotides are TGTGCCAGCAGCGTAGCTACGGGACTAGCGGCCACAGATACGCAGTATTTT. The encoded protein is CASSVATGLAATDTQYF.

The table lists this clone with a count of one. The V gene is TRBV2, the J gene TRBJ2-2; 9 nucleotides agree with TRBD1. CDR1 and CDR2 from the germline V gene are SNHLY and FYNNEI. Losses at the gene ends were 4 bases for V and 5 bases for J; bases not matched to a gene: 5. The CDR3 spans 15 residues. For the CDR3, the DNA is TGTGCCAGCAGTGCCGGGACAGGGTGGACCGGGGAGCTGTTTTTT. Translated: CASSAGTGWTGELFF.